The clone carrying this T cell receptor (beta chain) was observed once. As yet, its antigen is unknown. A read error is possible here, since a much larger clone lies one base away. Patients showing uncontrolled infection, other autoimmune disease, pregnancy or lactation were ineligible. This specimen belongs to a study of T cells in Graves' hyperthyroidism and ophthalmopathy. The CDR3 totals 15 residues. In germline, CDR1 is SGHAT, CDR2 FQNNGV. Germline trimming cut 5 bases from V and 4 bases from J; bases unmatched to any gene: 9. Study-wide results and caveats: Blood also showed most of the thyroid clonotypes that were expanded above 0.001.

There were TCR beta CDR3 regions amplified from RNA transcripts. RT-PCR in the first round (using the HTBI primer set) targeted the TCR CDR3. TCRdb ran MiXCR on the multiplex PCR reads and lists one entry per CDR3 protein. The table has approximately 370,000 distinct CDR3 sequences, 15% seen once. This chain uses TRBV11-2 with TRBJ2-5, with TRBD1 matching 8 bases. Sequencing input: blood. This receptor was obtained from a woman aged 25 to 39 with Graves' hyperthyroidism. The CDR3 loop reads CASSARQGYRETQYF. Written as DNA, the CDR3 is TGTGCCAGCAGCGCCAGACAGGGGTACCGAGAGACCCAGTACTTC.